This T cell receptor beta chain was profiled in a study of identical twins. TCRdb reanalysed the 5' RACE reads using MiXCR and keeps one entry per CDR3 protein. The sample yields 690,000 or so distinct CDR3 sequences, roughly 8% seen once. The table lists this clonotype with a few counts. Mismatch with germline at one junction end may stem from a read error. The CDR3 is 13 residues long. Per the germline V gene, CDR1 is SSHAT and CDR2 is FNYEAQ (reference sequence). These data also formed part of another study, on yellow fever vaccine responses in identical twins.

The chain employs TRBV7-7 and TRBJ2-2; no reliable D call. The receptor was derived from a woman aged 18 to 35 in good health. The sample comprised PBMCs. CDR3 DNA sequence: TGTGCTAGCAGCCTTAAGGAAGGCGGGGAGCTGTTTTTT. It yields the protein CASSLKEGGELFF.